Listed below are T cell receptor beta chains from one sample, sequenced in a study of beta chain features in type 1 diabetes. The protocol was immunoSEQ multiplex PCR, while the TCRdb copy is restricted to in-frame clones and leaves out a portion. This repertoire shows under 250,000 clones, 11% found once; its top ten account for less than 1.5%. What was sequenced was central memory CD4+ T cells from blood. The receptors here all came from a young man in good health. CDR3s include the opening cysteine and the closing phenylalanine or tryptophan. A D gene is named only where the DNA matches it firmly. The size entry is marked missing in some rows and otherwise reads once, few, many or a size class.

size: few
V: TRBV7-2
J: TRBJ2-4
D: TRBD1
CDR3: CASSRGQGVNIQYF
DNA: TGTGCCAGCAGCCGGGGACAGGGAGTGAACATTCAGTACTTC

size: few
V: TRBV28
J: TRBJ1-4
D: NA
CDR3: CASSSNEKLFF
DNA: TGTGCCAGCAGTTCTAATGAAAAACTGTTTTTT

size: NA
V: TRBV5-6
J: TRBJ2-5
D: TRBD1
CDR3: CASSPGTGGARMFFAQYF
DNA: TGTGCCAGCAGCCCCGGGACAGGGGGCGCCCGCATGTTTTTCGCCCAGTACTTC

size: NA
V: TRBV5-6
J: TRBJ1-1
D: NA
CDR3: CASSRSRTEAFF
DNA: TGTGCCAGCAGCCGCTCGAGGACTGAAGCTTTCTTT

size: NA
V: TRBV5-1
J: TRBJ2-2
D: NA
CDR3: CASSPRQGLSTGELFF
DNA: TGCGCCAGCAGCCCCAGACAGGGACTGTCCACCGGGGAGCTGTTTTTT

size: few
V: TRBV11-2
J: TRBJ1-3
D: NA
CDR3: CASSLYGNTIYF
DNA: TGTGCCAGCAGCTTATACGGAAACACCATATATTTT

size: few
V: TRBV14
J: TRBJ1-1
D: NA
CDR3: CASSQGWALEAFF
DNA: TGTGCCAGCAGCCAGGGGTGGGCTCTTGAAGCTTTCTTT

size: NA
V: TRBV6-1
J: TRBJ1-1
D: NA
CDR3: CASSDIQNTEAFF
DNA: TGTGCCAGCAGTGATATCCAGAACACTGAAGCTTTCTTT

size: NA
V: TRBV5-1
J: TRBJ2-3
D: NA
CDR3: CASSVGTSTDTQYF
DNA: TGCGCCAGCAGCGTCGGGACTAGCACAGATACGCAGTATTTT

size: NA
V: TRBV19
J: TRBJ2-5
D: TRBD1
CDR3: CASGTGGRETQYF
DNA: TGTGCCAGCGGGACAGGGGGCCGAGAGACCCAGTACTTC

size: few
V: TRBV5-1
J: TRBJ2-5
D: NA
CDR3: CASSRTGITGETQYF
DNA: TGCGCCAGCAGCCGAACCGGTATTACCGGAGAGACCCAGTACTTC

size: few
V: TRBV30
J: TRBJ2-2
D: TRBD2
CDR3: CAWSRLAGGGLAGELFF
DNA: TGTGCCTGGAGTAGGCTAGCGGGAGGCGGTTTAGCCGGGGAGCTGTTTTTT

size: once
V: TRBV7-6
J: TRBJ2-7
D: NA
CDR3: CASSLSHYEQYF
DNA: TGTGCCAGCAGCTTATCTCACTACGAGCAGTACTTC

size: NA
V: TRBV2
J: TRBJ2-5
D: TRBD2
CDR3: CASRRGLALQETQYF
DNA: TGTGCCAGCAGACGGGGACTAGCGCTCCAAGAGACCCAGTACTTC

size: NA
V: TRBV5-4
J: TRBJ2-1
D: TRBD1
CDR3: CASSSPGQGRNEQFF
DNA: TGTGCCAGCAGCTCACCGGGACAGGGCAGGAATGAGCAGTTCTTC

size: NA
V: TRBV29-1
J: TRBJ1-4
D: NA
CDR3: CSVEEQNNEKLFF
DNA: TGCAGCGTTGAAGAACAGAATAATGAAAAACTGTTTTTT

size: NA
V: TRBV19
J: TRBJ1-5
D: NA
CDR3: CASSIGRSPNQPQHF
DNA: TGTGCCAGTAGTATCGGAAGGTCTCCCAATCAGCCCCAGCATTTT

size: many
V: TRBV29-1
J: TRBJ1-2
D: NA
CDR3: CSVTHSNYGYTF
DNA: TGCAGCGTAACCCACAGTAACTATGGCTACACCTTC

size: NA
V: TRBV4-2
J: TRBJ1-4
D: NA
CDR3: CASSQEGKLFF
DNA: TGTGCCAGCAGCCAAGAAGGAAAACTGTTTTTT

size: few
V: TRBV5-1
J: TRBJ2-7
D: TRBD2
CDR3: CASSQTSGIEEQYF
DNA: TGCGCCAGCAGTCAGACTAGCGGGATTGAAGAGCAGTACTTC

size: NA
V: TRBV6-5
J: TRBJ1-5
D: NA
CDR3: CASHRSGQPQHF
DNA: TGTGCCAGCCATAGATCAGGACAGCCCCAGCATTTT

size: few
V: TRBV6-6
J: TRBJ2-7
D: NA
CDR3: CASSYSGRSPREQYF
DNA: TGTGCCAGCAGTTACTCGGGCCGGAGTCCCCGCGAGCAGTACTTC

size: few
V: TRBV2
J: TRBJ2-2
D: NA
CDR3: CASRERTATGELFF
DNA: TGTGCCAGCAGAGAGAGAACAGCCACCGGGGAGCTGTTTTTT

size: few
V: TRBV28
J: TRBJ2-5
D: NA
CDR3: CASSLAALAFTRQETQYF
DNA: TGTGCCAGCAGTTTAGCCGCACTAGCCTTTACCCGACAAGAGACCCAGTACTTC

size: NA
V: TRBV5-1
J: TRBJ1-1
D: TRBD1
CDR3: CASSLDRGNTEAFF
DNA: TGCGCCAGCAGCCTTGACAGGGGGAACACTGAAGCTTTCTTT

size: few
V: TRBV6-5
J: TRBJ2-3
D: NA
CDR3: CASRKLATDTQYF
DNA: TGTGCCAGCAGAAAACTAGCCACAGATACGCAGTATTTT

size: NA
V: TRBV7-2
J: TRBJ2-7
D: NA
CDR3: CASRYSGYYEQYF
DNA: TGTGCCAGCAGGTACTCAGGATACTACGAGCAGTACTTC

size: NA
V: TRBV4-3
J: TRBJ2-7
D: NA
CDR3: CASSQELDRRYEQYF
DNA: TGCGCCAGCAGCCAAGAGCTGGACCGCCGCTACGAGCAGTACTTC

size: NA
V: TRBV6-1
J: TRBJ2-7
D: TRBD1
CDR3: CASSGGQGQSHEQYF
DNA: TGTGCCAGCAGTGGGGGACAGGGGCAAAGCCACGAGCAGTACTTC

size: NA
V: TRBV9
J: TRBJ2-6
D: NA
CDR3: CASSISTGSGANVLTF
DNA: TGTGCCAGCAGCATCTCGACAGGCTCTGGGGCCAACGTCCTGACTTTC

size: few
V: TRBV30
J: TRBJ1-4
D: NA
CDR3: CAWNTGRSNEKLFF
DNA: TGTGCCTGGAACACAGGGAGGTCTAATGAAAAACTGTTTTTT

size: NA
V: TRBV10-3
J: TRBJ2-7
D: NA
CDR3: CASIGKSYEQYF
DNA: TGTGCCAGCATTGGGAAGTCCTACGAGCAGTACTTC

size: NA
V: TRBV29-1
J: TRBJ2-1
D: NA
CDR3: CSVVPGLGDSEQFF
DNA: TGCAGCGTTGTGCCGGGACTGGGGGACAGTGAGCAGTTCTTC